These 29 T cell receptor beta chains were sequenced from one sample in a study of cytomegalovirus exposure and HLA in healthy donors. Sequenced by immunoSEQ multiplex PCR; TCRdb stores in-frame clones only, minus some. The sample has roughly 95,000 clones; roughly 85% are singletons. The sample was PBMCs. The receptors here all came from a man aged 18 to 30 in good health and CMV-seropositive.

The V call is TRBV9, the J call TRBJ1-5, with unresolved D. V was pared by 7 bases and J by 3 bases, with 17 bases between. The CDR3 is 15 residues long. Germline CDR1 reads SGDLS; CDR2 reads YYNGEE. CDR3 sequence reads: CASAPSDTYNQPQHF. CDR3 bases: TGTGCCAGCGCCCCCTCCGACACATACAATCAGCCCCAGCATTTT.

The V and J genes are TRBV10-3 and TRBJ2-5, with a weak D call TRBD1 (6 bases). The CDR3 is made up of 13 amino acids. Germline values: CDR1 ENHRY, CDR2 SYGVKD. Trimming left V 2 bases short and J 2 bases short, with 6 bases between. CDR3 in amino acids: CAISEGQQETQYF. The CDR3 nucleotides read TGTGCCATCAGTGAGGGACAGCAAGAGACCCAGTACTTC.

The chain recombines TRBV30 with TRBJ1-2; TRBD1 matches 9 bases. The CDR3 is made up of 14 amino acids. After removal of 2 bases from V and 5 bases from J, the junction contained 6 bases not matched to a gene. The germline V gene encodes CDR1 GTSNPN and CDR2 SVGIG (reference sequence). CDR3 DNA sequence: TGTGCCTGGAGTTGGGGACAGGGTGGTTATGGCTACACCTTC. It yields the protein CAWSWGQGGYGYTF. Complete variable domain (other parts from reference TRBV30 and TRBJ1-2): SQTIHQWPATLVQPVGSPLSLECTVEGTSNPNLYWYRQAAGRGLQLLFYSVGIGQISSEVPQNLSASRPQDRQFILSSKKLLLSDSGFYLCAWSWGQGGYGYTFGSGTRLTVV.

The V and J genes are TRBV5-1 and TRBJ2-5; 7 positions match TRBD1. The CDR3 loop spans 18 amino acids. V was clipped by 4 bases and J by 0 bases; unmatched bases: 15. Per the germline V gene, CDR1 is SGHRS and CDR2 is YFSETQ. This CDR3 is CASSAPEGTATNQETQYF. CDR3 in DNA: TGCGCCAGCAGCGCCCCAGAAGGGACAGCGACGAACCAAGAGACCCAGTACTTC.

The DNA of the CDR3 is TGTGCCGGGCAGGGATTGAGCACAGATACGCAGTATTTT. Translated: CAGQGLSTDTQYF. J is TRBJ2-3 and V is TRBV5-4; tentative D call: TRBD1 (5 bases). Germline V gives CDR1 SGHNT, CDR2 YYREEE (reference sequence). Deletions cut 10 bases from V and 0 bases from J, with 12 bases between. CDR3 size: 13 residues.

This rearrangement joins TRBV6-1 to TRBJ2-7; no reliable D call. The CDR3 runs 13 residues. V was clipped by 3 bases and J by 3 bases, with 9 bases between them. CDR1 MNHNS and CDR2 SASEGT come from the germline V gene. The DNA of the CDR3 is TGTGCCAGCAGTGATGGGCAAGGCTACGAGCAGTACTTC. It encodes CASSDGQGYEQYF.

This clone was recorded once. CDR3 sequence reads: CASSVYRVAQPQHF. In DNA, the CDR3 is TGTGCCAGCAGTGTGTACAGGGTCGCCCAGCCCCAGCATTTT. The V call is TRBV6-6, the J call TRBJ1-5; TRBD1 might be the D (6 bases). The CDR3 consists of 14 residues. The germline V gene has CDR1 MNHNY and CDR2 SVGAGI (reference sequence). V was pared by 5 bases and J by 7 bases, with 15 bases between.

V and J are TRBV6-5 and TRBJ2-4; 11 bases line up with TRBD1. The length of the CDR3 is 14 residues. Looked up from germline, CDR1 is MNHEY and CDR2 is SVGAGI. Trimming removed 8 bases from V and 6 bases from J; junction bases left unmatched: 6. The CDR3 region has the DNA TGTGCCAGCGGTCCAGGACAGGGGGCAAACATTCAGTACTTC. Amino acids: CASGPGQGANIQYF.

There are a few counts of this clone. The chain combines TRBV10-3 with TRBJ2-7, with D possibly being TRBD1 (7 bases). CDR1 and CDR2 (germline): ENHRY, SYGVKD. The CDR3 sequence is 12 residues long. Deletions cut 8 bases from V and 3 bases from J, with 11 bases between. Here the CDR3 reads CAIRQGGYEQYF. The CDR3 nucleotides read TGTGCCATCCGACAGGGAGGCTACGAGCAGTACTTC.

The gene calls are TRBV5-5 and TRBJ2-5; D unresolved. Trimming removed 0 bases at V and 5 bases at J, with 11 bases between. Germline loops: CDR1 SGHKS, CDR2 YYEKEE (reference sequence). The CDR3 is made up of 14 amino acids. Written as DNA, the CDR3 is TGTGCCAGCAGCTTGGAGGTGGGCCGGGAGACCCAGTACTTC. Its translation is CASSLEVGRETQYF.

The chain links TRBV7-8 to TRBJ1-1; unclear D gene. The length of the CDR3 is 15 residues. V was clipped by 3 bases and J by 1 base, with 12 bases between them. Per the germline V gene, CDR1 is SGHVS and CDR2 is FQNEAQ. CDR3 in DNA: TGTGCCAGCAGCTTCTCACAGTGGCCGAACACTGAAGCTTTCTTT. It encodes CASSFSQWPNTEAFF.

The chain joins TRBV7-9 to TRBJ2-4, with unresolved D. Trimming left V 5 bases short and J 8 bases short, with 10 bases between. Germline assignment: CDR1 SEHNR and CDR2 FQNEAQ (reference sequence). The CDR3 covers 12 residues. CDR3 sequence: CASSPPLDIQYF. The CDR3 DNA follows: TGTGCCAGCAGCCCCCCTTTAGACATTCAGTACTTC. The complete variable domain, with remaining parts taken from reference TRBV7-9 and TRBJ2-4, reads DTGVSQNPRHKITKRGQNVTFRCDPISEHNRLYWYRQTLGQGPEFLTYFQNEAQLEKSRLLSDRFSAERPKGSFSTLEIQRTEQGDSAMYLCASSPPLDIQYFGAGTRLSVL.

The CDR3 bases are TGTGCCAGCTTACCTAGCGGTCTCTACAATGAGCAGTTCTTC. Translation: CASLPSGLYNEQFF. J is TRBJ2-1 and V is TRBV2, with TRBD2 matching over 7 bases. The CDR3 spans 14 residues. Germline V gene lookup returns CDR1 SNHLY and CDR2 FYNNEI. V gave up 8 bases and J gave up 3 bases; unmatched junction bases: 7.

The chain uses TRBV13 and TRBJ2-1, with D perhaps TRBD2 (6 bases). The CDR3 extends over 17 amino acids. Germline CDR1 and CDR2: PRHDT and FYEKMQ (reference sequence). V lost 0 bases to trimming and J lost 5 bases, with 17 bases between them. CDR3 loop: CASSLGAGRSGNNEQFF. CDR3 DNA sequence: TGTGCCAGCAGCTTAGGCGCCGGGAGAAGCGGAAACAATGAGCAGTTCTTC. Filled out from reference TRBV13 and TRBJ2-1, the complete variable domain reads AAGVIQSPRHLIKEKRETATLKCYPIPRHDTVYWYQQGPGQDPQFLISFYEKMQSDKGSIPDRFSAQQFSDYHSELNMSSLELGDSALYFCASSLGAGRSGNNEQFFGPGTRLTVL.

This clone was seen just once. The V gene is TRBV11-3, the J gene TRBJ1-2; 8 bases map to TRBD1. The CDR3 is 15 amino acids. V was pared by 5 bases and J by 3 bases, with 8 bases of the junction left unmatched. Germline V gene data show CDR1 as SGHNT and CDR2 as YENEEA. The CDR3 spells CASSPSGQAHYGYTF. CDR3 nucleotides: TGTGCCAGCAGCCCCTCGGGACAGGCCCACTATGGCTACACCTTC. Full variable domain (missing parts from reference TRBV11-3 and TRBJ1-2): EAGVVQSPRYKIIEKKQPVAFWCNPISGHNTLYWYLQNLGQGPELLIRYENEEAVDDSQLPKDRFSAERLKGVDSTLKIQPAELGDSAVYLCASSPSGQAHYGYTFGSGTRLTVV.

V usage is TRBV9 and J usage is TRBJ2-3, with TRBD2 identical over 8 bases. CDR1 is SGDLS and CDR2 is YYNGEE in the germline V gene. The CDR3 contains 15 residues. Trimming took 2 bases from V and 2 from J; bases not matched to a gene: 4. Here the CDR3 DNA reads TGTGCCAGCAGCGTCTCGGGAGGGTTCACAGATACGCAGTATTTT. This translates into CASSVSGGFTDTQYF. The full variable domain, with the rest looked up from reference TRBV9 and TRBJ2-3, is DSGVTQTPKHLITATGQRVTLRCSPRSGDLSVYWYQQSLDQGLQFLIQYYNGEERAKGNILERFSAQQFPDLHSELNLSSLELGDSALYFCASSVSGGFTDTQYFGPGTRLTVL.

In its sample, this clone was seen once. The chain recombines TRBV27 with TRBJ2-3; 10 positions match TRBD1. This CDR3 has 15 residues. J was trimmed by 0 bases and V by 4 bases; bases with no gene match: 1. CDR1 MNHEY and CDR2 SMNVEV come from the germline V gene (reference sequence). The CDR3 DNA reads TGTGCCAGCAGTTGGGACAGGGGAAGCACAGATACGCAGTATTTT. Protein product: CASSWDRGSTDTQYF.

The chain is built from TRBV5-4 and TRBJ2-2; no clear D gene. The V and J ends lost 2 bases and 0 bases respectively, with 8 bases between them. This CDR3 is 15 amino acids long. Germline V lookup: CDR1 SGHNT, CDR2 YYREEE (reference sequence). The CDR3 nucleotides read TGTGCCAGCAGCTTTGTCAGTACGAACACCGGGGAGCTGTTTTTT. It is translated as CASSFVSTNTGELFF.

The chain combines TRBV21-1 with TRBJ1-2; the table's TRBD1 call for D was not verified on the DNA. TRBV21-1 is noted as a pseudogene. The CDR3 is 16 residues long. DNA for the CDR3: TGTGCCAGCAGCAAAGGCCGGACAGGGGGCGACTATGGCTACACCTTC. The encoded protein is CASSKGRTGGDYGYTF.

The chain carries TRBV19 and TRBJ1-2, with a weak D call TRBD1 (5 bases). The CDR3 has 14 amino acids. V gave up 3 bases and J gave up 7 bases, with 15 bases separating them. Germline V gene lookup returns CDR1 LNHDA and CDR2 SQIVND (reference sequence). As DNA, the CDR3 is TGTGCCAGTAGTATTACCAGGGAGGTTGGTGGCTACACCTTC. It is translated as CASSITREVGGYTF.

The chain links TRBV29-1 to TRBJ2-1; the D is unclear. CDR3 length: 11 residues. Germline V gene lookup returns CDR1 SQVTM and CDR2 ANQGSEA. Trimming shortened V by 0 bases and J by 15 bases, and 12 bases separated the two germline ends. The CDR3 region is CSVEEVSMSFF. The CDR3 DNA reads TGCAGCGTTGAAGAGGTTAGCATGTCGTTCTTC.

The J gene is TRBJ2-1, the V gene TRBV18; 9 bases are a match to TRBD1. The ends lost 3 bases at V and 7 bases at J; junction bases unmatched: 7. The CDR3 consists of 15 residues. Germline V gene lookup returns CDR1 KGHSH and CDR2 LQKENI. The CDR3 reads CASSPLTGGRNEQFF. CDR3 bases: TGTGCCAGCTCACCGCTGACAGGGGGACGTAATGAGCAGTTCTTC.

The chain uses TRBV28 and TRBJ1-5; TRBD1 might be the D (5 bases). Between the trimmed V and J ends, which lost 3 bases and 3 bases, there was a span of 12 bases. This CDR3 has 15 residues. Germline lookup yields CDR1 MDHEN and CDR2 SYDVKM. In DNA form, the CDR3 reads TGTGCCAGCAGTTTGCCCCAGGGCGACAATCAGCCCCAGCATTTT. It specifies CASSLPQGDNQPQHF. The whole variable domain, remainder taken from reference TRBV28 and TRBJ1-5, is DVKVTQSSRYLVKRTGEKVFLECVQDMDHENMFWYRQDPGLGLRLIYFSYDVKMKEKGDIPEGYSVSREKKERFSLILESASTNQTSMYLCASSLPQGDNQPQHFGDGTRLSIL.

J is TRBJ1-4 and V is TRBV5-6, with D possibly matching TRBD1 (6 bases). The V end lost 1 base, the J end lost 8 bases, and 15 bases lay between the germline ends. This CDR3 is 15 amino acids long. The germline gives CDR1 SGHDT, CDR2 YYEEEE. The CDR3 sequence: CASSLWVRGKEKLFF. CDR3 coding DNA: TGTGCCAGCAGCTTGTGGGTCAGGGGAAAGGAAAAACTGTTTTTT.

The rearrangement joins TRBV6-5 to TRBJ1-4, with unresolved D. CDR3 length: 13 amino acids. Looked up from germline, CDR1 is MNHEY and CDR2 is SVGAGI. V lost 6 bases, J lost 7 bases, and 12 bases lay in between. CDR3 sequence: CASSPQLGEKLFF. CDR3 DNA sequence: TGTGCCAGCAGCCCACAGTTAGGTGAAAAACTGTTTTTT.

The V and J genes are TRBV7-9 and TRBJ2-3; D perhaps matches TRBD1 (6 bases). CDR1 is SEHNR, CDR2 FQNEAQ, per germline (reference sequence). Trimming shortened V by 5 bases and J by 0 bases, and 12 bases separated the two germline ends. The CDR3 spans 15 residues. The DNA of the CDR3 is TGTGCCAGCAGCCCAGGACAGTCTAGCACAGATACGCAGTATTTT. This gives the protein CASSPGQSSTDTQYF. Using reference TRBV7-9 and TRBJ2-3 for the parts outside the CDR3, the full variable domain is DTGVSQNPRHKITKRGQNVTFRCDPISEHNRLYWYRQTLGQGPEFLTYFQNEAQLEKSRLLSDRFSAERPKGSFSTLEIQRTEQGDSAMYLCASSPGQSSTDTQYFGPGTRLTVL.

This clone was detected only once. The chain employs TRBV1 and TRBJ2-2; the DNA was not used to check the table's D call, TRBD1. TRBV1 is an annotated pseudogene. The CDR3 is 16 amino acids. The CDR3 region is CTSSPRDRDGTGELFF. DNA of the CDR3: TGCACCAGCAGCCCACGGGACAGGGATGGCACCGGGGAGCTGTTTTTT.

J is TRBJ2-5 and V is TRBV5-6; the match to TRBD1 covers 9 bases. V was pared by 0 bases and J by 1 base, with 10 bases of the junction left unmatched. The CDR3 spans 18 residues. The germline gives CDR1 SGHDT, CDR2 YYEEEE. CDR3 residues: CASSLGTGDPPPQETQYF. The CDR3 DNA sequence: TGTGCCAGCAGCTTGGGGACAGGGGATCCACCTCCCCAAGAGACCCAGTACTTC.

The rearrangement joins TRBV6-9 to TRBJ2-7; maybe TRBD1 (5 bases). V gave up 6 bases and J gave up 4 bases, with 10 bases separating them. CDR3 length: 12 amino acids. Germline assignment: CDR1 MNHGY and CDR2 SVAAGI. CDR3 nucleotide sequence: TGTGCCAGCAGCCACGACAGATACGAGCAGTACTTC. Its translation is CASSHDRYEQYF.